The 28 T cell receptor beta chains listed next were all sequenced from one sample in a study of identical twins' blood T cells. TCRdb used MiXCR to reprocess the 5' RACE reads, holding one entry per CDR3 protein. Among fewer than 450,000 distinct CDR3 sequences listed, roughly 31% were seen once. Sequencing was carried out using PBMCs. Every receptor here comes from a woman aged 18-49 years in good health.

This clonotype was seen more than once but under ten times. The chain combines TRBV7-6 with TRBJ2-7, with a weak D call TRBD2 (6 bases). V was shortened by 1 base and J by 2 bases, with 21 bases between the two germline ends. The CDR3 sequence is 18 residues long. The germline V gene encodes CDR1 SGHVS and CDR2 FNYEAQ. DNA of the CDR3: TGTGCCAGCAGCTTAGTGCCGACTAGTCTGCCCTACACCTACGAGCAGTACTTC. It codes for CASSLVPTSLPYTYEQYF.

The chain is built from TRBV6-6 and TRBJ2-1, with 8 bases fitting TRBD2. This CDR3 contains 15 residues. Trimming cost V 5 bases and J 7 bases; bases outside gene matches: 10. Germline CDR1 and CDR2: MNHNY and SVGAGI (reference sequence). As DNA, the CDR3 is TGTGCCAGCAGTCCCTCTGTCGGGAGGGCGAATGAGCAGTTCTTC. Its protein product is CASSPSVGRANEQFF.

The CDR3 bases are TGTGCCAGCAGCTTGAATCATGGCTACACCTTC. This translates into CASSLNHGYTF. The V call is TRBV5-5, the J call TRBJ1-2; D is ambiguous. Germline CDR1 is SGHKS and CDR2 is YYEKEE (reference sequence). This CDR3 is 11 amino acids long. Trimming removed 1 base at V and 6 bases at J, with 4 bases between.

Comment on this clonotype: The junction differs from germline at one of its ends, possibly a read error. The chain couples TRBV2 to TRBJ1-5; tentatively, D is TRBD1 (5 bases). CDR3 length: 14 residues. CDR1 and CDR2 from the germline V gene are SNHLY and FYNNEI. The CDR3: CANSEMGGDQPQHF. For the CDR3, the DNA is TGTGCCAACAGTGAGATGGGGGGGGACCAGCCCCAGCATTTT.

The chain is built from TRBV12-3 or TRBV12-4 and TRBJ1-1; D remains unclear. The CDR3 length is 14 residues. V gave up 3 bases and J gave up 1 base, with 9 bases separating them. For the CDR3, the DNA is TGTGCCAGCAGTTTGAGACACTCGAACACTGAAGCTTTCTTT. Amino acids: CASSLRHSNTEAFF.

This clonotype was recorded only once. This rearrangement joins TRBV2 to TRBJ2-7, with no clear D. The V gene lost 4 bases and the J gene lost 2 bases, with 15 bases spanning the gap. Germline CDR1 is SNHLY and CDR2 is FYNNEI. The CDR3 spans 15 residues. The CDR3 nucleotides read TGTGCCAGCAGTGGAGGTGCCTACGAGCCCTACGAGCAGTACTTC. As protein: CASSGGAYEPYEQYF.

This clonotype occurred many times. This chain links TRBV5-1 with TRBJ1-5; no clear D. Germline V gene lookup returns CDR1 SGHRS and CDR2 YFSETQ. This CDR3 is built from 13 residues. The V end lost 7 bases, the J end lost 8 bases, and 16 bases lay between the germline ends. CDR3 DNA: TGCGCCAGCCGTGCCTCCTCTTGGGAGCCCCAGCATTTT. This gives the protein CASRASSWEPQHF.

The chain carries TRBV9 and TRBJ1-1; D is undetermined. CDR1 is SGDLS and CDR2 is YYNGEE in the germline V gene. The length of the CDR3 is 14 residues. Trimming stripped 0 bases from V and 2 bases from J, with 8 bases between. Written as DNA, the CDR3 is TGTGCCAGCAGCGTAGGAAGTTTTAACACTGAAGCTTTCTTT. As protein: CASSVGSFNTEAFF.

This rearrangement joins TRBV5-1 to TRBJ1-3, with D perhaps TRBD1 (6 bases). Trimming cost V 4 bases and J 1 base, with 12 bases left between them. The CDR3 has 15 residues. CDR1 is SGHRS and CDR2 is YFSETQ in the germline V gene. The CDR3 loop is CASSSEGESGNTIYF. The CDR3 region has the DNA TGCGCCAGCAGCAGTGAGGGGGAGTCTGGAAACACCATATATTTT. Full variable domain (rest looked up from reference TRBV5-1 and TRBJ1-3): KAGVTQTPRYLIKTRGQQVTLSCSPISGHRSVSWYQQTPGQGLQFLFEYFSETQRNKGNFPGRFSGRQFSNSRSEMNVSTLELGDSALYLCASSSEGESGNTIYFGEGSWLTVV.

This chain joins TRBV7-6 and TRBJ1-6, with unresolved D. The germline V gene encodes CDR1 SGHVS and CDR2 FNYEAQ. The length of the CDR3 is 14 residues. Between the trimmed V and J ends, which lost 3 bases and 6 bases, there was a span of 9 bases. The CDR3 is CASSFSSSNSPLHF. CDR3 DNA: TGTGCCAGCAGCTTCTCTTCGAGTAATTCACCCCTCCACTTT.

The chain carries TRBV7-3 and TRBJ2-7; D not resolved. Looked up from germline, CDR1 is SGHTA and CDR2 is FQGTGA. The CDR3 has 13 residues. V lost 3 bases and J 4 bases, leaving 10 bases between the germline ends. CDR3 in DNA: TGTGCCAGCAGCTTCGCTACTCAATACGAGCAGTACTTC. Translation gives CASSFATQYEQYF.

Comments on this clonotype: A read error may account for a junction end that differs from germline. The rearrangement links TRBV12-3 or TRBV12-4 to TRBJ2-3, with D possibly matching TRBD2 (6 bases). The CDR3 is made up of 15 amino acids. The chain's CDR3 is CATAPELEGTDMQYF. The CDR3 DNA sequence: TGTGCCACCGCTCCTGAGTTGGAGGGCACAGATATGCAGTATTTT.

The rearrangement joins TRBV7-9 to TRBJ1-4, with a possible D match to TRBD1 (6 bases). This CDR3 has 20 amino acids. The V end was cut by 4 bases, the J end by 3 bases, with 27 bases between. The germline gives CDR1 SEHNR, CDR2 FQNEAQ (reference sequence). CDR3 sequence reads: CASSSSEEAGTPGSNEKLFF. As DNA, the CDR3 is TGTGCCAGCAGCTCTTCCGAGGAGGCCGGGACACCCGGATCTAATGAAAAACTGTTTTTT.

Worth noting for this clonotype: Germline is not matched at one junction end, which may reflect a read error. The rearrangement uses TRBV28 and TRBJ1-3; D not resolved. Looked up from germline, CDR1 is MDHEN and CDR2 is SYDVKM. CDR3 length: 14 amino acids. In nucleotides, the CDR3 is TGTGCCAGCGGTTTAAGTAGATCTGGAAACACCATATATTTT. Its protein is CASGLSRSGNTIYF.

This clonotype occurred a few times. This chain joins TRBV19 and TRBJ1-1, with D possibly TRBD1 on 5 matching bases. In germline, CDR1 is LNHDA, CDR2 SQIVND (reference sequence). This CDR3 has 16 amino acids. The V end lost 3 bases, the J end lost 4 bases, and 18 bases lay between the germline ends. The CDR3 loop is CASSMGQRRPGTEAFF. The CDR3 DNA follows: TGTGCCAGTAGTATGGGGCAGCGGCGGCCGGGCACTGAAGCTTTCTTT.

Only a few counts were recorded for this clonotype. The V gene is TRBV20-1, the J gene TRBJ2-1; D possibly corresponds to TRBD1 (5 bases). Germline CDR1 reads DFQATT; CDR2 reads SNEGSKA (reference sequence). With 0 bases removed from V and 2 bases from J, the gap between germline ends came to 14 bases. This CDR3 is built from 16 residues. CDR3 residues: CSARDRGARTYNEQFF. The CDR3 region has the DNA TGCAGTGCTAGAGATCGTGGGGCCCGGACCTACAATGAGCAGTTCTTC.

This clonotype has a handful of counts. The chain is built from TRBV7-9 and TRBJ2-7; 11 positions agree with TRBD2. CDR1 is SEHNR, CDR2 FQNEAQ, per germline (reference sequence). This CDR3 region has 15 residues. The V and J ends lost 5 bases and 3 bases, in that order; junction bases with no gene match: 6. Here the CDR3 reads CASSRTTSGIYEQYF. CDR3 nucleotide sequence: TGTGCCAGCAGCCGGACGACTAGCGGGATCTACGAGCAGTACTTC.

This clonotype turned up a few times. The CDR3 bases are TGCAGCGTTGAACTCCCTACTGAAGCTTTCTTT. Its translation: CSVELPTEAFF. V and J are TRBV29-1 and TRBJ1-1; D is uncertain. The ends were cut back, 2 bases at V and 5 bases at J, with 6 bases in the middle. The germline gives CDR1 SQVTM, CDR2 ANQGSEA. The CDR3 consists of 11 residues.

This clonotype was counted ten times or more. This sequence joins TRBV18 and TRBJ1-1; D remains ambiguous. Trimming took off 6 bases at V and 0 bases at J, with 8 bases between the two ends. Germline-derived CDR1 and CDR2 are KGHSH and LQKENI. The CDR3 is 13 amino acids. Here the CDR3 reads CASSNSMNTEAFF. DNA for the CDR3: TGTGCCAGCTCTAACAGCATGAACACTGAAGCTTTCTTT. Full variable domain (outside the CDR3, taken from reference TRBV18 and TRBJ1-1): NAGVMQNPRHLVRRRGQEARLRCSPMKGHSHVYWYRQLPEEGLKFMVYLQKENIIDESGMPKERFSAEFPKEGPSILRIQQVVRGDSAAYFCASSNSMNTEAFFGQGTRLTVV.

In this sample, this clonotype turned up a few times. The rearrangement uses TRBV20-1 and TRBJ1-6, with D perhaps TRBD1 (5 bases). V lost 1 base, J lost 3 bases, and 13 bases lay in between. The CDR3 has 16 residues. The V gene's germline CDR1 is DFQATT and CDR2 SNEGSKA (reference sequence). DNA of the CDR3: TGCAGTGCTAGAGCCTACACCGACAGCTATAATTCACCCCTCCACTTT. As protein: CSARAYTDSYNSPLHF.

This clonotype was seen a handful of times. The chain couples TRBV10-3 to TRBJ1-2, with a weak D call TRBD1 (6 bases). V was shortened by 4 bases and J by 7 bases, with 13 bases between the two germline ends. CDR3 length: 13 residues. Germline loops: CDR1 ENHRY, CDR2 SYGVKD. CDR3 in amino acids: CAISGPGGAGYTF. CDR3 in DNA: TGTGCCATCAGTGGACCCGGGGGGGCTGGCTACACCTTC.

This clonotype has just a few counts. In DNA form, the CDR3 reads TGCGCCAGCAGGGCTAGCGGGGGCGCCTACAATGAGCAGTTCTTC. Its translation: CASRASGGAYNEQFF. The chain carries TRBV5-1 and TRBJ2-1; 10 bases line up with TRBD2. The CDR3 is made up of 15 amino acids. The J segment lost 2 bases and the V segment lost 5 bases, leaving 4 bases of the junction unmatched. Looked up from germline, CDR1 is SGHRS and CDR2 is YFSETQ. The whole variable domain, remainder taken from reference TRBV5-1 and TRBJ2-1, is KAGVTQTPRYLIKTRGQQVTLSCSPISGHRSVSWYQQTPGQGLQFLFEYFSETQRNKGNFPGRFSGRQFSNSRSEMNVSTLELGDSALYLCASRASGGAYNEQFFGPGTRLTVL.

This chain uses TRBV20-1 with TRBJ2-7, with D tentatively TRBD2 (5 bases). Germline V lookup: CDR1 DFQATT, CDR2 SNEGSKA (reference sequence). The CDR3 is 12 residues long. With 4 bases removed from V and 6 bases from J, the gap between germline ends came to 13 bases. CDR3 sequence (DNA): TGCAGTGCTACAGGAGGCCCGATCGAGCAGTACTTC. Protein sequence: CSATGGPIEQYF.

In this sample, this clonotype turned up a few times. The chain has TRBV10-3 and TRBJ2-2; perhaps TRBD1 as D (5 bases). This CDR3 is built from 15 residues. Germline CDR1 is ENHRY and CDR2 is SYGVKD. With 3 bases removed from V and 3 bases from J, the gap between germline ends came to 11 bases. The CDR3 here is CAISDSRADTGELFF. The CDR3 DNA sequence: TGTGCCATCAGTGATAGCAGGGCGGACACCGGGGAGCTGTTTTTT.

There are a few counts of this clonotype. The junction departs from germline at one end; a sequencing error may be responsible. This sequence joins TRBV5-5 and TRBJ1-1, with TRBD1 matching over 7 bases. The CDR3 runs 14 residues. Germline CDR1 SGHKS, CDR2 YYEKEE (reference sequence). The CDR3 loop is CVSSLVAGGTEAFF. The CDR3 nucleotides are TGTGTCAGCAGCTTGGTGGCAGGGGGGACTGAAGCTTTCTTT.

The gene calls are TRBV9 and TRBJ2-2, with TRBD1 matching over 7 bases. J gave up 3 bases and V 3 bases, and 8 bases lay outside the gene matches. Germline CDR1 and CDR2: SGDLS and YYNGEE. The CDR3 consists of 16 residues. The CDR3 protein is CASSDHRGADTGELFF. In DNA, the CDR3 is TGTGCCAGCAGCGACCACAGGGGAGCGGACACCGGGGAGCTGTTTTTT.

This clonotype was observed a few times. The chain carries TRBV12-3 or TRBV12-4 and TRBJ2-7; tentatively, D is TRBD2 (5 bases). This CDR3 comprises 11 residues. V was shortened by 6 bases and J by 3 bases, with 6 bases between the two germline ends. The CDR3 reads CASRDFYEQYF. For the CDR3, the DNA is TGTGCCAGCAGGGACTTCTACGAGCAGTACTTC.

J is TRBJ2-3 and V is TRBV20-1; D might be TRBD2 (5 bases). Per the germline V gene, CDR1 is DFQATT and CDR2 is SNEGSKA (reference sequence). Trimming removed 4 bases at V and 1 base at J, with 9 bases between. CDR3 length equals 13 residues. This CDR3 is CSAKVGGTDTQYF. The CDR3 DNA sequence: TGCAGTGCTAAAGTGGGAGGCACAGATACGCAGTATTTT.